The present TCR beta chain was sequenced within a study of beta chain features in type 1 diabetes (dated by TCRdb to about 2018). Concerning the study at large: No differences in mean age, gender distribution, total cell number or subset yield were found between patients and healthy donors. Whereas all 30 or so donors provided naive and central memory subsets, regulatory and stem cell-like memory subsets were isolated from just 8 patients and about 8 healthy donors. The study compared TCRB repertoires of sorted circulating CD4+ T cell subsets between recently diagnosed type 1 diabetes patients and matched healthy donors. A total of some 100,000,000 sorted cells were examined across all samples, and the number of cells per subset was strongly correlated with RNA yield. Study-wide findings and limitations: PCR may preferentially amplify shorter templates, but because patient and control samples were amplified and corrected together, any resulting skew would affect both groups equally. At VDJ recombination sites, patients with type 1 diabetes made fewer insertions and deleted more nucleotides, a pattern implying thymic rearrangement abnormalities. Naive, central memory and regulatory TCRB repertoires appeared to be more similar among patients than among healthy donors. Because cDNA rather than genomic DNA was sequenced, highly expressing activated cells could have been over-represented, although no difference in activation and CD3 levels was found between groups. HLA sub-analyses involved small numbers of individuals, so any influence of HLA type on TCRB rearrangement remained unresolved. Type 1 diabetes patients showed a moderate but significant shortening of TCRB CDR3 length in all four CD4+ subsets.

Each donor gave one peripheral blood draw, about 110 mL on average, collected into heparinised tubes. Naive, central memory, regulatory and stem cell-like memory CD4+ T cells were sorted on a BD FACSAria II using a panel including CD45RO, CCR7, CD25, CD127, CD95 and CD27. Every sorted population had a purity above 95%. PBMCs were isolated immediately by Lymphoprep density gradient centrifugation and stained directly without culture. So that batch effects would be minimized, each experiment stained and sorted samples in pairs, pairing one healthy donor with one patient. This clone was seen only a few times. Its antigen is currently not known. Per-nucleotide qualities are absent, and no much larger clonotype sits a single base away. The entire isolated RNA was reverse transcribed using the High Capacity cDNA Reverse Transcription Kit, and thus expressed TCRB transcripts were sequenced. Deep immunoSEQ sequencing was performed on naive, central memory and regulatory T cell samples, with an average of about 3.57 million total reads per sample. After sorted cells were lysed in RLT buffer, RNA was extracted with DNase-treated RNeasy Micro or Mini kits, with the choice depending on cell number. Each cell subset was processed separately to prevent cross-contamination, with patient and healthy donor samples processed together. Using the immunoSEQ multiplex PCR, TCRB sequences were amplified from cDNA into 87-bp fragments spanning the CDR3 region. The amplicons were sequenced using the Illumina HiSeq platform. The source study handled its data this way. PCR bias was corrected computationally using synthetic template baselines, and reads within Hamming distance 2 were collapsed, with unmergeable singletons discarded. Reads were aligned against IMGT to assign V, D and J genes, CDR3 length and insertions or deletions at six rearrangement sites. Clonotype counts were normalized to sorted cell number within each subset before computing true diversity and Gini coefficients with the tcR R package. The overlap coefficient, calculated on TCRB nucleotide sequences, was used to measure repertoire sharing. Held by TCRdb, this immuneACCESS table contains in-frame sequences only and omits some clones. Under half of the omission traces to an unresolved V gene where checked; the cause of the rest is unknown. For V, J and clone size, that table is used; D and trimming come from the DNA. In this sample the table shows some 160,000 clones, 6.5% to 8.5% of which occur a single time. Of the sample, under 0.65% is held by the ten largest clones.

This clonotype originated in a woman between 18 and 30 years old with type 1 diabetes. The sequencing sample was made of central memory CD4+ T cells from blood.

The CDR3 in this case is CASSSLIETQYF. At the DNA level, the sequence is TGTGCCAGCAGCTCCCTAATAGAGACCCAGTACTTC. The rearrangement joined TRBV11-2 to TRBJ2-5, with no reliable assignment of the D segment. Reading the germline V gene gives CDR1 SGHAT and CDR2 FQNNGV. The V end loses 4 bases and the J end loses 4 bases, and a stretch of 7 bases separates them. The CDR3, from cysteine to phenylalanine, totals 12 residues. Solely the CDR3 DNA is kept, with 36 bases framed from the first base.